These T cell receptor beta chains were read from a single sample in a study of blood T cell repertoires in COVID-19. Using immunoSEQ multiplex PCR, the repertoire was profiled, and TCRdb retains in-frame clones only, with some absent. The sample carries about 100,000 clones, roughly 80% recorded once. The sample was peripheral blood. The receptor source for this set is a man aged 50 to 59 with active or convalescent COVID-19. CDR3s include the opening cysteine and the closing phenylalanine or tryptophan. A D gene is named only where the DNA matches it firmly. Where a row states a size, it is once, few, many or the class of an expanded clone; other rows omit it.

TRBJ1-1 | . | TRBD1 | TRBV29-1 | TGCAGCTCCCGACAGGGGACGAACACTGAAGCTTTCTTT | CSSRQGTNTEAFF
TRBJ2-7 | once | TRBD2 | TRBV11-1 | TGTGCCAGCAGCTTAGCCGGGACTAGCGGGCGCGAGCAGTACTTC | CASSLAGTSGREQYF
TRBJ2-3 | . | . | TRBV6-5 | TGTGCCAGCAGGGCCAATTCCGTAAGCGCAGATACGCAGTATTTT | CASRANSVSADTQYF
TRBJ1-2 | . | TRBD1 | TRBV5-1 | TGCGCCAGCAGCTTCGGACAGGGGGGGAACTATGGCTACACCTTC | CASSFGQGGNYGYTF
TRBJ2-7 | . | . | TRBV27 | TGTGCCAGCAGTCCTACAGGAATCTACGAGCAGTACTTC | CASSPTGIYEQYF
TRBJ1-2 | . | . | TRBV19 | TGTGCCAGTAGTATTCCAGGGAACTATGGCTACACCTTC | CASSIPGNYGYTF
TRBJ1-2 | . | . | TRBV6-5 | TGTGCCAGCAGTTACTCGACCAGAAACTATGTCCGCTACACCTTC | CASSYSTRNYVRYTF
TRBJ2-3 | once | . | TRBV7-8 | TGTGCCAGCAGCCGAAAAGTCAGCGGCACAGATACGCAGTATTTT | CASSRKVSGTDTQYF
TRBJ2-5 | once | TRBD1 | TRBV5-6 | TGTGCCAGCAGCGCGGACAGGGGGCGCGGGGAGACCCAGTACTTC | CASSADRGRGETQYF
TRBJ1-1 | . | . | TRBV2 | TGTGCCAGCAGTGTTGAAACAGGGTTTAACACTGAAGCTTTCTTT | CASSVETGFNTEAFF
TRBJ2-1 | . | . | TRBV12-3/TRBV12-4 | TGTGCCAGCAGTCCCGAGCTGGGGCGTGAGCAGTTCTTC | CASSPELGREQFF
TRBJ1-2 | . | TRBD1 | TRBV6-5 | TGTGCCAGCAGTTTCTCCCGGGACAGGGCTGATGGCTACACCTTC | CASSFSRDRADGYTF
TRBJ2-2 | once | TRBD2 | TRBV9 | TGTGCCAGCAGCGTAGGTAGCGGGAGGTTCGGGGAGCTGTTTTTT | CASSVGSGRFGELFF
TRBJ1-2 | . | TRBD1 | TRBV28 | TGTGCCAGCAGTTATTCAGGGGGCGCCGTCTATGGCTACACCTTC | CASSYSGGAVYGYTF
TRBJ2-3 | . | TRBD2 | TRBV6-5 | TGTGCCAGCAGAAACGGACTAGCGGGTACAGATACGCAGTATTTT | CASRNGLAGTDTQYF
TRBJ2-7 | . | TRBD2 | TRBV7-2 | TGTGCCAGCAGCTTAGCGCAGGGACTAGTGGAGTACTACGAGCAGTACTTC | CASSLAQGLVEYYEQYF
TRBJ2-2 | . | . | TRBV10-3 | TGTGCCATGGGGATAGCGGTAGACTCTTCTGGGGAGCTGTTTTTT | CAMGIAVDSSGELFF
TRBJ2-2 | . | . | TRBV10-3 | TGTGCCACTAGACAGGGAGGTGACACCGGGGAGCTGTTTTTT | CATRQGGDTGELFF
TRBJ2-1 | . | TRBD2 | TRBV28 | TGTGCCAGCCCCCCCAGCGGGACCCACAATGAGCAGTTCTTC | CASPPSGTHNEQFF
TRBJ2-3 | . | . | TRBV5-8 | TGTGCCAGCAGCTTGGAGGGCAGGGGTCTCACAGATACGCAGTATTTT | CASSLEGRGLTDTQYF
TRBJ1-1 | . | . | TRBV19 | TGTGCCAGTAGTAGAGTTGGAGAAAGCACTGAAGCTTTCTTT | CASSRVGESTEAFF
TRBJ2-3 | once | TRBD2 | TRBV30 | TGTGCCTGGGGGCGGAAACTAGCGGCTAGCACAGATACGCAGTATTTT | CAWGRKLAASTDTQYF
TRBJ1-4 | . | . | TRBV28 | TGTGCCAGCGGTAATACGGATGAAAAACTGTTTTTT | CASGNTDEKLFF
TRBJ1-6 | . | . | TRBV29-1 | TGCAGCGTTGTCGTGGGCCTTAATTCACCCCTCCACTTT | CSVVVGLNSPLHF
TRBJ1-1 | . | TRBD1 | TRBV7-3 | TGTGCCAGCAGCGCGACAGGGCAGAACACTGAAGCTTTCTTT | CASSATGQNTEAFF
TRBJ2-2 | . | TRBD1 | TRBV5-3 | TGTGCCAGAAGCTTGGGGGACAGGGGGAACACCGGGGAGCTGTTTTTT | CARSLGDRGNTGELFF
TRBJ2-5 | . | . | TRBV12-5 | TGTGCTAGTGGTTTGGCAGGTCTCGAGACCCAGTACTTC | CASGLAGLETQYF
TRBJ2-2 | . | . | TRBV2 | TGTGCCAGCAGTGAAATCGGGGACACCGGGGAGCTGTTTTTT | CASSEIGDTGELFF
TRBJ2-2 | . | TRBD1 | TRBV29-1 | TGCAGCGTACGACAGGGGGCGGGCACCGGGGAGCTGTTTTTT | CSVRQGAGTGELFF
TRBJ2-2 | . | . | TRBV5-5 | TGTGCCAGCATCGGGACTAACACCGGGGAGCTGTTTTTT | CASIGTNTGELFF